This TCR beta chain appears in the sequencing data of a study of control samples from healthy donors and cancer patients. Germline loops: CDR1 MDHEN, CDR2 SYDVKM. V shed 6 bases and J shed 0 bases, with 24 bases lying between them. The CDR3 runs to 20 residues. TCRdb's table, derived via immunoSEQ multiplex PCR, lists solely in-frame clones and lacks some. The data contain 200,000 to 250,000 clones, 85% to 95% of them singletons. The receptor comes from a man aged 50 to 60 in good health. V usage is TRBV28 and J usage is TRBJ2-6, with D perhaps assigned TRBD1 or TRBD2 (6 bases each). Sequences were obtained from blood. The CDR3 nucleotides are TGTGCCAGCAGCACGCCGAATTGGGGGGCGATTATCTCTGGGGCCAACGTCCTGACTTTC. This encodes CASSTPNWGAIISGANVLTF.